This TCR beta chain came from a study of shared clonotypes between healthy human individuals. This clone was counted once. Assay: immunoSEQ multiplex PCR; the TCRdb copy retains only in-frame clones and omits some. The table includes around 1,000,000 clones, 60% to 80% detected once. CDR1 LGHNA and CDR2 YNFKEQ come from the germline V gene. V lost 0 bases to trimming and J lost 2 bases, with 14 bases between them. There are 16 residues in the CDR3. The sequencing input was memory CD4+ T cells from PBMCs. Subset defined: CD45RA-negative fraction. The chain carries TRBV4-2 and TRBJ2-7; D is possibly TRBD1 (6 bases). The origin of this receptor is a man aged 18 to 30 in good health. Some clones in this sample may be carry-over from other donors' samples. This chain's CDR3 is CASSQDIRGRTYEQYF. The DNA of the CDR3 is TGTGCCAGCAGCCAAGATATCAGGGGCCGGACCTACGAGCAGTACTTC.